This TCR beta chain derives from a study of shared clonotypes between healthy human individuals. Study results and caveats: Of the naive CD4 clonotypes, roughly 5.2% were shared across several donors. Clonotype sharing among donors was thought likely to change with sequencing depth.

Naive CD8 populations comprised CD45RO-negative cells positively selected for CCR7, excluding terminally differentiated effector memory CD45RA+ cells. The V segment lost 6 bases and the J segment 2 bases; nucleotides outside the gene matches: 12. The length of the CDR3 is 16 residues. Germline V gene data show CDR1 as PRHDT and CDR2 as FYEKMQ (reference sequence). As concerns this clone: Its antigen remains unknown.

Genomic DNA belonging to each subset was distributed in equal measure over several immunoSEQ plates. Per sorted-subset replicate PCR, input was approximately 180 ng DNA, representing tens of thousands of T cell genomes. Only in-frame clones appear in the TCRdb table, and some are missing; sequencing was by immunoSEQ multiplex PCR. This sample has about 2 million clones, with 85% to 95% found just once. Sequenced sample: naive CD8+ T cells sorted from blood. The chain carries TRBV13 and TRBJ1-2, with 7 bases matching TRBD1. This TCR derives from a man in his late teens or twenties in good health. In nucleotides, the CDR3 is TGTGCCAGCAGACCGGTCGGAACAGGGGACAACTATGGCTACACCTTC. Residues: CASRPVGTGDNYGYTF.